This TCR beta chain was obtained from a study of T cells in Graves' hyperthyroidism and ophthalmopathy. Regarding the study as a whole: Before onset, ophthalmopathy was predicted by the model a median roughly 6.8 months earlier. The authors' 13 V-J model separated ophthalmopathy from stable hyperthyroidism.

Lactation, pregnancy, other autoimmune disease or uncontrolled infection excluded patients. Amplification of TCR beta CDR3 regions was performed using RNA transcripts as template. HTBI primers drove first-round RT-PCR of the TCR CDR3. In TCRdb, the multiplex PCR reads were re-called with MiXCR into one record per CDR3 protein. The sample shows about 250,000 distinct CDR3 sequences, 20% to 25% of them seen only once. V shed 1 base and J 6 bases; nucleotides not matched to a gene: 0. This CDR3 spans 12 amino acids. The V gene's germline CDR1 is DFQATT and CDR2 SNEGSKA (reference sequence). This clonotype was counted at least ten times. Its cognate antigen is unknown.

The TCR sequence derives from a man in his thirties or forties with Graves' ophthalmopathy. Sequenced sample: blood. The genes are TRBV20-1 and TRBJ2-1; 7 bases match TRBD2. CDR3 sequence (DNA): TGCAGTGCTAGAGGGGGGGGCAATGAGCAGTTCTTC. Translated, it gives CSARGGGNEQFF.